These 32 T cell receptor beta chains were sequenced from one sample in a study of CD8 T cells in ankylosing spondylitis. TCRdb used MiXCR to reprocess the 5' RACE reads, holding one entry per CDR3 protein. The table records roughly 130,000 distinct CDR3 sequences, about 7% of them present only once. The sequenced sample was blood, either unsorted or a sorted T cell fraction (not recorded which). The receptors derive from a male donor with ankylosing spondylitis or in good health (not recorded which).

The chain's CDR3 is CAMSQDSSYEQYF. CDR3 nucleotides: TGTGCCATGAGCCAGGACAGTTCCTACGAGCAGTACTTC. The rearrangement uses TRBV5-5 and TRBJ2-7; perhaps TRBD1 as D (6 bases). Trimming took off 9 bases at V and 1 base at J, with 14 bases between the two ends. The CDR3 is made up of 13 amino acids. Germline lookup yields CDR1 SGHKS and CDR2 YYEKEE (reference sequence).

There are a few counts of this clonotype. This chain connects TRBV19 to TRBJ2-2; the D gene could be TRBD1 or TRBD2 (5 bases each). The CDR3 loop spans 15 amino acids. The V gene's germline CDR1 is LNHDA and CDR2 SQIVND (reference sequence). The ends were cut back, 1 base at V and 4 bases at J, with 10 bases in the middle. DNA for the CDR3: TGTGCCAGTAGTATAGGGCAGGGAGCCACCGGGGAGCTGTTTTTT. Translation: CASSIGQGATGELFF.

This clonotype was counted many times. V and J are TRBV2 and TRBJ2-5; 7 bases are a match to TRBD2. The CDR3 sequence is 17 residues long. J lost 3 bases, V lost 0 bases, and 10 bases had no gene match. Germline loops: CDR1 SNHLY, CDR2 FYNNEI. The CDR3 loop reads CASSEALGLAAEETQYF. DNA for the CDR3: TGTGCCAGCAGTGAAGCGCTTGGGCTAGCGGCCGAAGAGACCCAGTACTTC.

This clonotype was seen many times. CDR3: CSARPGGVGDTEAFF. In DNA form, the CDR3 reads TGCAGTGCGCGTCCCGGTGGGGTGGGCGACACTGAAGCTTTCTTT. The rearrangement links TRBV20-1 to TRBJ1-1; D is uncertain. This CDR3 comprises 15 residues. The germline V gene encodes CDR1 DFQATT and CDR2 SNEGSKA (reference sequence). Trimming removed 6 bases from V and 3 bases from J, with 20 bases in between.

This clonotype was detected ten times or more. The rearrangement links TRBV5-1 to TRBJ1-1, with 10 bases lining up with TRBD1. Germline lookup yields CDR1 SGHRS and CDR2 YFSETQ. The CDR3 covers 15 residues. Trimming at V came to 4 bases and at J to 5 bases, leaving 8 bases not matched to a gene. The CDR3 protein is CASSEGQGRYTEAFF. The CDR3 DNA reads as TGCGCCAGCAGCGAGGGACAGGGGCGTTATACTGAAGCTTTCTTT.

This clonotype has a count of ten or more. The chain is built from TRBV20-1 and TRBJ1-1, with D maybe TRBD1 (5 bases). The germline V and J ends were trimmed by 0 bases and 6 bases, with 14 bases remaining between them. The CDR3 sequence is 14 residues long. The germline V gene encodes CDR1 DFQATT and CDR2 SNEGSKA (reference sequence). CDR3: CSARDLGMGPEAFF. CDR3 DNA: TGCAGTGCTAGAGATCTAGGGATGGGGCCTGAAGCTTTCTTT.

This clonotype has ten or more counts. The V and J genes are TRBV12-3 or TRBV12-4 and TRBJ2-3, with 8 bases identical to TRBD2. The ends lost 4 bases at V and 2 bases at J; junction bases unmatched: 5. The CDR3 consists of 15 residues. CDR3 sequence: CASSSTSGHTDTQYF. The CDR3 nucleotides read TGTGCCAGCAGTTCTACTAGCGGACACACAGATACGCAGTATTTT.

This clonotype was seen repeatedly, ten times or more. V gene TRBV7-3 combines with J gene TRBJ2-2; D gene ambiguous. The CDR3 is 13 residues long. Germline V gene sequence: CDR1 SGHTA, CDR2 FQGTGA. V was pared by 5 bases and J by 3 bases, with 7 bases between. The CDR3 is CASSADHTGELFF. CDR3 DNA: TGTGCCAGCAGCGCTGACCACACCGGGGAGCTGTTTTTT.

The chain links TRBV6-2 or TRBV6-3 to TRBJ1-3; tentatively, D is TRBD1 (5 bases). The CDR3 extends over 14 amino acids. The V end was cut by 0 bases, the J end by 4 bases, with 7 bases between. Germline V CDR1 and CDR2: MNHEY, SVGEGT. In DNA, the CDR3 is TGTGCCAGCAGTTACTCTACAGGCGGAAACACCATATATTTT. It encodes CASSYSTGGNTIYF.

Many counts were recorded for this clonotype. In DNA form, the CDR3 reads TGCGCCAGCAGCTATAGTAGCGGCACCTACGAGCAGTACTTC. This translates into CASSYSSGTYEQYF. The chain carries TRBV5-1 and TRBJ2-7; maybe TRBD2 (6 bases). This CDR3 spans 14 amino acids. The V end was cut by 3 bases, the J end by 2 bases, with 12 bases between. Germline loops: CDR1 SGHRS, CDR2 YFSETQ. Full variable domain (rest looked up from reference TRBV5-1 and TRBJ2-7): KAGVTQTPRYLIKTRGQQVTLSCSPISGHRSVSWYQQTPGQGLQFLFEYFSETQRNKGNFPGRFSGRQFSNSRSEMNVSTLELGDSALYLCASSYSSGTYEQYFGPGTRLTVT.

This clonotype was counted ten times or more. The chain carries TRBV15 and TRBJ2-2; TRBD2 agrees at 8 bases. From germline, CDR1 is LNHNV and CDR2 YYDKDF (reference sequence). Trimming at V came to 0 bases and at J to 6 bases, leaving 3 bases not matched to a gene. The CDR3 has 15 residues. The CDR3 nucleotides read TGTGCCACCAGCAGAGATGTGACTAGCGCCGGGGAGCTGTTTTTT. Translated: CATSRDVTSAGELFF.

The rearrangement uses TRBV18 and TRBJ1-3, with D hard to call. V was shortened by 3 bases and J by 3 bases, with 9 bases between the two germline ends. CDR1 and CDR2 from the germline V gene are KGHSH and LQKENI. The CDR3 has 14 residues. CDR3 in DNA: TGTGCCAGCTCACCCCAAGCGGGTGGAAACACCATATATTTT. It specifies CASSPQAGGNTIYF. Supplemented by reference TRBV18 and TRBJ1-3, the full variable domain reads NAGVMQNPRHLVRRRGQEARLRCSPMKGHSHVYWYRQLPEEGLKFMVYLQKENIIDESGMPKERFSAEFPKEGPSILRIQQVVRGDSAAYFCASSPQAGGNTIYFGEGSWLTVV.

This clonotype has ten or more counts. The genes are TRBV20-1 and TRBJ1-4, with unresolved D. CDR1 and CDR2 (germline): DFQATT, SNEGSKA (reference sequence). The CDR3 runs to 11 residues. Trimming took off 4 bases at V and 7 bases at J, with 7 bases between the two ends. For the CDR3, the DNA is TGCAGTGCTATCTTAGGTGAAAAACTGTTTTTT. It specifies CSAILGEKLFF.

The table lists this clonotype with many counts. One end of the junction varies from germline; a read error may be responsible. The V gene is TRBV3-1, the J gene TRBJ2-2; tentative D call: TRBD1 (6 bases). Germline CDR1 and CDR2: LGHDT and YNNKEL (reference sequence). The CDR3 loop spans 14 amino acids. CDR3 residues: CASCQGPNTGELFF. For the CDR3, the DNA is TGTGCCAGCTGCCAGGGGCCCAACACCGGGGAGCTGTTTTTT. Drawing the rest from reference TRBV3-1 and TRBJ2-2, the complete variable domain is DTAVSQTPKYLVTQMGNDKSIKCEQNLGHDTMYWYKQDSKKFLKIMFSYNNKELIINETVPNRFSPKSPDKAHLNLHINSLELGDSAVYFCASCQGPNTGELFFGEGSRLTVL.

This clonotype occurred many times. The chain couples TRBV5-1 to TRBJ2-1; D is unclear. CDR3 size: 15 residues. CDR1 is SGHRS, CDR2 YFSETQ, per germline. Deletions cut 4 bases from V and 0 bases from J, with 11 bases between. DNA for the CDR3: TGCGCCAGCAGCCTCCTGGAAGCCTCCTACAATGAGCAGTTCTTC. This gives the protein CASSLLEASYNEQFF.

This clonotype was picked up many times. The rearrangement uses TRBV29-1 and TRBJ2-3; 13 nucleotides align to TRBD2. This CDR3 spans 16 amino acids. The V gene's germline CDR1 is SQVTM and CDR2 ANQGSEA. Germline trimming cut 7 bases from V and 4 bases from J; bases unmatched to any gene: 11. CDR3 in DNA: TGCAGCGCCCGGACTAGCGGGGGCCCACGCCCAGATACGCAGTATTTT. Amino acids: CSARTSGGPRPDTQYF.

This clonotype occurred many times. The CDR3 DNA follows: TGTGCCAGCAGCTCCGGGACTAGCGGGGGGGAAGCGCAGTATTTT. This encodes CASSSGTSGGEAQYF. This sequence joins TRBV13 and TRBJ2-3; 16 bases line up with TRBD2. CDR3 length: 15 amino acids. The germline V gene encodes CDR1 PRHDT and CDR2 FYEKMQ (reference sequence). With V trimmed by 4 bases and J by 10 bases, 5 bases remained unmatched.

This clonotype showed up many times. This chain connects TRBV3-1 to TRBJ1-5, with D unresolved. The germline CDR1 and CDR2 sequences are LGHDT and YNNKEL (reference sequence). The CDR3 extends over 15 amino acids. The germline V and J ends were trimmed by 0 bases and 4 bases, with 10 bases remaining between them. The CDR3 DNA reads TGTGCCAGCAGCCAAGAGGAGGGCCTTAATCAGCCCCAGCATTTT. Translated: CASSQEEGLNQPQHF.

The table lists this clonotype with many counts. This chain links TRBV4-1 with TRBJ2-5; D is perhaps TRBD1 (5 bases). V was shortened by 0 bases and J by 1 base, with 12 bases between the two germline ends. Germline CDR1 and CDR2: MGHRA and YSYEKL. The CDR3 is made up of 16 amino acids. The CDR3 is CASSQDRSGSQETQYF. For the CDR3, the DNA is TGCGCCAGCAGCCAAGATAGGTCAGGGTCCCAAGAGACCCAGTACTTC.

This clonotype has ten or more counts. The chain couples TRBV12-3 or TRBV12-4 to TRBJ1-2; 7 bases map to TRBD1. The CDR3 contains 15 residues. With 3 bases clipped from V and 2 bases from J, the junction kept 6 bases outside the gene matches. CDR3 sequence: CASSLRQGANYGYTF. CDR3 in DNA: TGTGCCAGCAGTTTGCGACAGGGCGCCAACTATGGCTACACCTTC.

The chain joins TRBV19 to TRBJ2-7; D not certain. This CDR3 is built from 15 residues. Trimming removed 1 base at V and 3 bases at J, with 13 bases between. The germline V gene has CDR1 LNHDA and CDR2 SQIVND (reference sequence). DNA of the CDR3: TGTGCCAGTAGTATAGCTCCGGGCTCGGGCTACGAGCAGTACTTC. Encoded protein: CASSIAPGSGYEQYF.

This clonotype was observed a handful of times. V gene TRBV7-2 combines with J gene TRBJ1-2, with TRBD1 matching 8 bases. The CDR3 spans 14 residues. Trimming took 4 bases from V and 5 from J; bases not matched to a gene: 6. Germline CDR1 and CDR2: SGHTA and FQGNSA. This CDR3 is CASSSLGQEYGYTF. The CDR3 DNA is TGTGCCAGCAGCTCCTTGGGACAGGAGTATGGCTACACCTTC.

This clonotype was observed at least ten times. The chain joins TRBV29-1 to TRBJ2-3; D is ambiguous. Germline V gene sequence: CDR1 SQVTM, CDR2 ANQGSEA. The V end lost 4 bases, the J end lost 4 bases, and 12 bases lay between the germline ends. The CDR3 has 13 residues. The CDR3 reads CSVGWGRPDTQYF. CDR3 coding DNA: TGCAGCGTTGGCTGGGGTCGACCAGATACGCAGTATTTT.

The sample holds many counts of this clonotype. The CDR3 nucleotides read TGCAGTGCTGCGGGGGCTGGTGCTAACTATGGCTACACCTTC. As protein: CSAAGAGANYGYTF. The chain employs TRBV20-1 and TRBJ1-2, with D possibly being TRBD1 (6 bases). CDR3 length: 14 residues. Germline CDR1 DFQATT, CDR2 SNEGSKA (reference sequence). The germline V and J ends were trimmed by 5 bases and 0 bases, with 13 bases remaining between them.

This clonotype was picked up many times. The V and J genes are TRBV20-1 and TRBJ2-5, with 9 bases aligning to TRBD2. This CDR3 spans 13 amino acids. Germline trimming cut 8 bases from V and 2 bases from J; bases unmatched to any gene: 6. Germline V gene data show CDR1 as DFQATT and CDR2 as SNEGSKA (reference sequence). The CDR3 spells CSLEREAQETQYF. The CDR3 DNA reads TGCAGTCTCGAGCGGGAGGCTCAAGAGACCCAGTACTTC.

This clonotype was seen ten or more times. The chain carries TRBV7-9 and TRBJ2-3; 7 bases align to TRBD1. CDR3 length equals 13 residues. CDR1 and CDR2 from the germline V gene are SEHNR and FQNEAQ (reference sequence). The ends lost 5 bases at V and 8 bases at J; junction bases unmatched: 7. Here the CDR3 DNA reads TGTGCCAGCAGCCGGGACAGCCCAGGTACGCAGTATTTT. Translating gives CASSRDSPGTQYF.

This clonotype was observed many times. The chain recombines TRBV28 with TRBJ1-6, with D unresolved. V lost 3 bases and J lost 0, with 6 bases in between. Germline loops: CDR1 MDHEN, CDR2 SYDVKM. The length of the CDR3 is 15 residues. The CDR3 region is CASSFSSSYNSPLHF. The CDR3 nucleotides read TGTGCCAGCAGTTTTAGCAGCTCCTATAATTCACCCCTCCACTTT.

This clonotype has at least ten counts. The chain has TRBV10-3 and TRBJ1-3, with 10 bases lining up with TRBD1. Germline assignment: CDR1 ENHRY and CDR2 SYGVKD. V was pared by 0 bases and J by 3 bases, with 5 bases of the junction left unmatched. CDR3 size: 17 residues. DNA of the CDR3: TGTGCCATCAGTGAGTCCCGGACAGGGGGTGTTGGAAACACCATATATTTT. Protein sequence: CAISESRTGGVGNTIYF.

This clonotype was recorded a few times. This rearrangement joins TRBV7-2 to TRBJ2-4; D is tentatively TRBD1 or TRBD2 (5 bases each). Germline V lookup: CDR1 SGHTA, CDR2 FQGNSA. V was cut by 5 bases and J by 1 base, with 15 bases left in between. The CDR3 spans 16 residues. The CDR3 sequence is CASSPLWGLAKNIQYF. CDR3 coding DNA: TGTGCCAGCAGCCCCCTCTGGGGGTTGGCCAAAAACATTCAGTACTTC. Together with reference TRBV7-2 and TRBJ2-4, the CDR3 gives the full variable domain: GAGVSQSPSNKVTEKGKDVELRCDPISGHTALYWYRQSLGQGLEFLIYFQGNSAPDKSGLPSDRFSAERTGGSVSTLTIQRTQQEDSAVYLCASSPLWGLAKNIQYFGAGTRLSVL.

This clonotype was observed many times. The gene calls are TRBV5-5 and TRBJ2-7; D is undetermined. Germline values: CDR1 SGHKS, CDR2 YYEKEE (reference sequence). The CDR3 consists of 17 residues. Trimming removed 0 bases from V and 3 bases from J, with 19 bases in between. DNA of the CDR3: TGTGCCAGCAGCTTGGAACCCTCCGAAGTTGCCTTCTACGAGCAGTACTTC. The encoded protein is CASSLEPSEVAFYEQYF.

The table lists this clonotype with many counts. CDR3 loop: CASRPYTRVTEAFF. CDR3 coding DNA: TGTGCCAGCAGACCCTATACTCGCGTCACTGAAGCTTTCTTT. The rearrangement uses TRBV5-6 and TRBJ1-1; D remains ambiguous. The germline V gene encodes CDR1 SGHDT and CDR2 YYEEEE. The CDR3 totals 14 residues. V gave up 5 bases and J gave up 4 bases, with 15 bases separating them. The full variable domain, with the rest looked up from reference TRBV5-6 and TRBJ1-1, is DAGVTQSPTHLIKTRGQQVTLRCSPKSGHDTVSWYQQALGQGPQFIFQYYEEEERQRGNFPDRFSGHQFPNYSSELNVNALLLGDSALYLCASRPYTRVTEAFFGQGTRLTVV.

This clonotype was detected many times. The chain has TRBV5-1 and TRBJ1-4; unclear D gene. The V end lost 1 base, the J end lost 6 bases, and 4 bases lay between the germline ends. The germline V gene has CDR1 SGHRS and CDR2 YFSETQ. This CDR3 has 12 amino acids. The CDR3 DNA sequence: TGCGCCAGCAGCTTGACAGATGAAAAACTGTTTTTT. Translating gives CASSLTDEKLFF.